A selection of T cell receptor beta chains follows, all from one sample in a study of OX40 agonist ivuxolimab in advanced cancers. The table came from immunoSEQ multiplex PCR; TCRdb's copy has only in-frame clones and leaves some out. This table holds tens of thousands of clones, around 89% found once. The source was CD4+ or CD8+ T cells sorted from blood, collected in a trial of the OX40 agonist ivuxolimab. The origin of the receptors is an adult with an advanced solid tumor such as melanoma, head and neck, liver or kidney cancer. Both conserved end residues are part of each CDR3. The order of the fields is clone size, V gene, J gene, CDR3 protein. A clone size is listed for some rows: how often the clone was seen (once, few, many), or a class if it is expanded.

NA	TRBV7-9	TRBJ1-1	CASTVQAPNTEAFF
NA	TRBV7-6	TRBJ2-2	CASSLGGTGNTGELFF
NA	TRBV10-2	TRBJ2-1	CASRGAGGLEQFF
NA	TRBV28	TRBJ1-2	CASGITRQGGGRGYTF
once	TRBV15	TRBJ2-1	CATSRDRTSGTNEQFF
NA	TRBV19	TRBJ1-5	CASKVSVTSQPQHF
NA	TRBV27	TRBJ2-1	CASSFNRNEQFF
NA	TRBV10-3	TRBJ2-5	CAISRGDPGTQYF
NA	TRBV5-6	TRBJ1-1	CASSWGQLAEAFF
NA	TRBV28	TRBJ2-5	CASRRLAGAETQYF
NA	TRBV9	TRBJ2-5	CASSPLPGVGETQYF
once	TRBV4-3	TRBJ2-7	CASSQDRQTYEQYF
NA	TRBV6-6	TRBJ2-2	CASSYRTSNTGELFF
NA	TRBV6-1	TRBJ1-3	CASSAGTGRAYSGNTIYF
NA	TRBV28	TRBJ1-1	CASSLAKQGNTEAFF
NA	TRBV7-2	TRBJ1-2	CASSNRGFYGYTF
NA	TRBV5-1	TRBJ2-1	CASSLGGLSGSLRNEQFF
NA	TRBV14	TRBJ1-4	CASSRRGPLNEKLFF
NA	TRBV6-1	TRBJ2-7	CASSPRTADSYEQYF
NA	TRBV7-2	TRBJ2-5	CASSWGLAGETQYF
NA	TRBV10-3	TRBJ2-7	CAISAGTGIHEQYF
NA	TRBV4-2	TRBJ2-7	CASGTTGTDEQYF
NA	TRBV6-1	TRBJ2-7	CASSGGSGRSYEQYF